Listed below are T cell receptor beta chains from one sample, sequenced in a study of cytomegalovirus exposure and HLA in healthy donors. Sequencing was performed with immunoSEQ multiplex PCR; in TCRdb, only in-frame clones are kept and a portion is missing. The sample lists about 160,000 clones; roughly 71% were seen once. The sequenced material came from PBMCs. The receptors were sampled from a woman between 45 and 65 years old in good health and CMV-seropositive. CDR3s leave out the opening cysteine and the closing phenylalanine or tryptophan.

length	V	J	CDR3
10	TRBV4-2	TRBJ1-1	ASSLKQGEAF
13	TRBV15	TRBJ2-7	ATSRVLAGGGEQY
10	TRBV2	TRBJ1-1	ASSADRGKAF
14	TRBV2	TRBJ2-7	ASSDIGVTGGYEQY
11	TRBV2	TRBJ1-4	ASSQGSIGKLF
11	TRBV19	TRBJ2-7	ASSRDSNYEQY
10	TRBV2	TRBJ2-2	ASSVWPGELF
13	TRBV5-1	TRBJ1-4	ASSLEGQGGFKLF
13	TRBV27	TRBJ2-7	ASANGAEGWYEQY
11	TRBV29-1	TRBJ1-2	SVGGGLGYGYT
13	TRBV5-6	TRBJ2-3	ASSFRGTATDTQY
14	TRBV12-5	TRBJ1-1	ASGSPTQQGTTEAF
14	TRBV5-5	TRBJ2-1	ASSLSGTGGYNEQF
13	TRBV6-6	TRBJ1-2	ASIQPGQGAEGYT
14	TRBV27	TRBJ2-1	ASSLFGTGAYNEQF
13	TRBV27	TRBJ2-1	ASQKRQGAYNEQF
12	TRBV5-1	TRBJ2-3	ASSRDRFADTQY
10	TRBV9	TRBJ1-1	ASSVSGAEAF
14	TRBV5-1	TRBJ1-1	ASSETGASMNTEAF
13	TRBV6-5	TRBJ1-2	ASSDSIQGIYGYT
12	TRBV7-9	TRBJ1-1	ASSPKIGSTEAF